Listed below are T cell receptor beta chains from one sample, sequenced in a study of technical replicates of blood from several donors. Assay used: immunoSEQ multiplex PCR; TCRdb lists only in-frame clones, some missing. The sample lists 60,000 to 95,000 clones, about nine tenths seen once, with roughly 0.38% in the top ten. Sequencing was done on a sample of T cells isolated from PBMCs. These receptors were obtained from a human donor in good health. Some clones in this sample may be carry-over from other donors' samples. Both conserved end residues are part of each CDR3. The D gene is left open where the match is weak. Clone size is shown for a subset of rows, as once, few, many or a class of expanded clone.

D gene: -
clone size: -
J gene: TRBJ2-7
V gene: TRBV30
CDR3 protein: CAWSGQIFSYEQYF
CDR3 DNA: TGTGCCTGGAGCGGACAAATTTTCTCCTACGAGCAGTACTTC

D gene: -
clone size: -
J gene: TRBJ2-3
V gene: TRBV11-2
CDR3 protein: CASSSSGRVATDTQYF
CDR3 DNA: TGTGCCAGCAGCTCCTCCGGGCGGGTAGCCACAGATACGCAGTATTTT

D gene: TRBD1
clone size: -
J gene: TRBJ1-1
V gene: TRBV9
CDR3 protein: CASSISTGWGTEAFF
CDR3 DNA: TGTGCCAGCAGCATATCGACAGGGTGGGGTACTGAAGCTTTCTTT

D gene: -
clone size: -
J gene: TRBJ1-1
V gene: TRBV10-1
CDR3 protein: CASSESGGRQAFF
CDR3 DNA: TGCGCCAGCAGTGAGAGCGGGGGGCGACAAGCTTTCTTT

D gene: -
clone size: -
J gene: TRBJ1-1
V gene: TRBV13
CDR3 protein: CASSFVRNTEAFF
CDR3 DNA: TGTGCCAGCAGCTTTGTTCGGAACACTGAAGCTTTCTTT

D gene: TRBD2
clone size: -
J gene: TRBJ2-7
V gene: TRBV4-1
CDR3 protein: CASSHAVAGRHPSYEQYF
CDR3 DNA: TGCGCCAGCAGCCACGCAGTAGCGGGCCGACACCCCTCCTACGAGCAGTACTTC

D gene: -
clone size: -
J gene: TRBJ1-4
V gene: TRBV16
CDR3 protein: CASSQYSGTNEKLFF
CDR3 DNA: TGTGCCAGCAGCCAATATTCAGGAACTAATGAAAAACTGTTTTTT

D gene: -
clone size: -
J gene: TRBJ2-1
V gene: TRBV23-1
CDR3 protein: CASSFVGARESNEQFF
CDR3 DNA: TGCGCCAGCAGTTTCGTAGGGGCGAGAGAGTCGAATGAGCAGTTCTTC

D gene: -
clone size: -
J gene: TRBJ1-2
V gene: TRBV6-1
CDR3 protein: CASSGGDGGYTF
CDR3 DNA: TGTGCCAGCTCGGGGGGGGATGGTGGCTACACCTTC

D gene: TRBD1
clone size: -
J gene: TRBJ1-6
V gene: TRBV10-1
CDR3 protein: CASSESGTGENSPLHF
CDR3 DNA: TGCGCCAGCAGTGAGTCGGGGACAGGCGAAAATTCACCCCTCCACTTT

D gene: -
clone size: -
J gene: TRBJ1-2
V gene: TRBV5-8
CDR3 protein: CASSLGGQNGYTF
CDR3 DNA: TGCGCCAGCAGCTTGGGTGGGCAGAATGGCTACACCTTC

D gene: TRBD1
clone size: -
J gene: TRBJ1-4
V gene: TRBV5-1
CDR3 protein: CASSLVGDRADEKLFF
CDR3 DNA: TGCGCCAGCAGCTTGGTGGGAGACAGGGCGGATGAAAAACTGTTTTTT

D gene: -
clone size: -
J gene: TRBJ2-1
V gene: TRBV20-1
CDR3 protein: CSAIKGSEQFF
CDR3 DNA: TGCAGTGCTATTAAGGGGTCTGAGCAGTTCTTC

D gene: -
clone size: -
J gene: TRBJ2-1
V gene: TRBV30
CDR3 protein: CACRTFPYNEQFF
CDR3 DNA: TGTGCCTGTAGGACTTTCCCGTACAATGAGCAGTTCTTC

D gene: -
clone size: -
J gene: TRBJ1-5
V gene: TRBV2
CDR3 protein: CASSEFLSSNQPQHF
CDR3 DNA: TGTGCCAGCAGCGAATTTTTGAGTAGCAATCAGCCCCAGCATTTT

D gene: TRBD2
clone size: -
J gene: TRBJ2-3
V gene: TRBV30
CDR3 protein: CAWSGTSGTDTQYF
CDR3 DNA: TGTGCCTGGAGTGGGACTAGCGGCACAGATACGCAGTATTTT

D gene: TRBD1
clone size: -
J gene: TRBJ1-2
V gene: TRBV30
CDR3 protein: CAWGYRGPSNYGYTF
CDR3 DNA: TGTGCCTGGGGATACAGGGGGCCATCCAACTATGGCTACACCTTC

D gene: -
clone size: -
J gene: TRBJ2-3
V gene: TRBV7-9
CDR3 protein: CASRPGTPSMVLTDTQYF
CDR3 DNA: TGTGCCAGCAGACCCGGGACACCCTCAATGGTTCTCACAGATACGCAGTATTTT

D gene: -
clone size: -
J gene: TRBJ2-5
V gene: TRBV7-6
CDR3 protein: CASSLGYREETQYF
CDR3 DNA: TGTGCCAGCAGCTTAGGGTACAGGGAAGAGACCCAGTACTTC

D gene: TRBD1
clone size: few
J gene: TRBJ1-2
V gene: TRBV2
CDR3 protein: CASVRTGDGYTF
CDR3 DNA: TGTGCCAGCGTCCGGACAGGGGATGGCTACACCTTC

D gene: -
clone size: -
J gene: TRBJ2-3
V gene: TRBV6-1
CDR3 protein: CASRTRQGLADTQYF
CDR3 DNA: TGTGCCAGCAGGACTAGACAGGGTTTGGCAGATACGCAGTATTTT

D gene: -
clone size: once
J gene: TRBJ2-1
V gene: TRBV4-1
CDR3 protein: CASSVQQDNEQFF
CDR3 DNA: TGCGCCAGCAGTGTACAGCAGGACAATGAGCAGTTCTTC

D gene: -
clone size: few
J gene: TRBJ1-2
V gene: TRBV7-9
CDR3 protein: CASSSGYGYTF
CDR3 DNA: TGTGCCAGCAGCTCAGGGTATGGCTACACCTTC

D gene: TRBD2
clone size: few
J gene: TRBJ2-2
V gene: TRBV5-4
CDR3 protein: CASSSPGTRGGELFF
CDR3 DNA: TGTGCCAGCAGCTCACCCGGGACTAGGGGGGGGGAGCTGTTTTTT

D gene: -
clone size: once
J gene: TRBJ2-7
V gene: TRBV21-1
CDR3 protein: CASSTQGRVPVSNYEQYF
CDR3 DNA: TGTGCCAGCAGCACCCAGGGTCGGGTCCCCGTTTCAAACTACGAGCAGTACTTC